This is a list of T cell receptor beta chains from one sample in a study of blood T cell repertoires in COVID-19. Assay: immunoSEQ multiplex PCR; the TCRdb copy retains only in-frame clones and omits some. The sample records 150,000 or so clones, over 75% being singletons. The sequencing sample was made of PBMCs or T cells enriched from blood (not recorded which). The source of these receptors is a woman aged 45-65 years who had recovered from COVID-19. The CDR3 runs from the conserved cysteine through the conserved F or W. A D gene is named only where the DNA matches it firmly. Clone size, where shown, is once, few, many, or a class for clones that have expanded.

clone_size | d_call | j_call | v_call | cdr3_aa | cdr3_nt
. | . | TRBJ2-7 | TRBV11-2 | CASSLQGNPYEQYF | TGTGCCAGCAGCTTACAGGGTAACCCCTACGAGCAGTACTTC
. | . | TRBJ1-2 | TRBV30 | CAWSVPGGVNYGYTF | TGTGCCTGGAGTGTACCTGGGGGCGTTAACTATGGCTACACCTTC
once | . | TRBJ1-5 | TRBV7-9 | CASSLGLGAKGQPQHF | TGTGCCAGCAGCTTAGGGTTGGGGGCAAAAGGGCAGCCCCAGCATTTT
once | . | TRBJ2-7 | TRBV3-1/TRBV3-2 | CASSQQGYEQYF | TGTGCCAGCAGCCAGCAGGGGTACGAGCAGTACTTC
once | TRBD1 | TRBJ1-1 | TRBV2 | CASNGGQQNTEAFF | TGTGCCAGCAACGGGGGACAGCAGAACACTGAAGCTTTCTTT
once | . | TRBJ1-6 | TRBV18 | CASSPAGENSPLHF | TGTGCCAGCTCACCAGCGGGGGAGAATTCACCCCTCCACTTT
. | TRBD2 | TRBJ2-5 | TRBV7-6 | CASSSLAGGPQETQYF | TGTGCCAGCAGCTCTTTAGCGGGGGGGCCCCAAGAGACCCAGTACTTC
. | . | TRBJ2-7 | TRBV5-5 | CASSTQEAYEQYF | TGTGCCAGCAGCACCCAGGAAGCCTACGAGCAGTACTTC
. | . | TRBJ1-2 | TRBV6-1 | CASSEAWRGPTYGYTF | TGTGCCAGCAGTGAAGCGTGGAGGGGCCCAACCTATGGCTACACCTTC
once | . | TRBJ1-2 | TRBV30 | CAWSGQVQPHGYTF | TGTGCCTGGAGTGGGCAGGTCCAACCTCATGGCTACACCTTC
few | . | TRBJ1-6 | TRBV21-1 | CASSKGGQLRSPLHF | TGTGCCAGCAGCAAAGGGGGCCAGCTTAGGTCACCCCTCCACTTT
few | TRBD1 | TRBJ1-2 | TRBV5-4 | CASSSLGQGNYGYTF | TGTGCCAGCAGCTCCCTAGGACAGGGGAACTATGGCTACACCTTC
. | . | TRBJ1-1 | TRBV6-5 | CASSYLTEAFF | TGTGCCAGCAGTTATCTAACTGAAGCTTTCTTT
. | TRBD1 | TRBJ1-6 | TRBV19 | CASTATGVYNSPLHF | TGTGCCAGTACCGCGACAGGGGTCTATAATTCACCCCTCCACTTT
once | . | TRBJ2-4 | TRBV12-3/TRBV12-4 | CASIPARENIQYF | TGTGCCAGCATCCCGGCCAGGGAAAACATTCAGTACTTC
many | . | TRBJ1-5 | TRBV6-5 | CASSLGNNQPQHF | TGTGCCAGCAGCCTCGGGAATAATCAGCCCCAGCATTTT
few | TRBD1 | TRBJ1-5 | TRBV6-5 | CASRPGQGASQPQHF | TGTGCCAGCAGACCCGGACAGGGGGCGAGTCAGCCCCAGCATTTT
. | . | TRBJ1-5 | TRBV6-5 | CATRDILSNQPQHF | TGTGCCACCCGAGACATCCTTAGCAATCAGCCCCAGCATTTT
. | . | TRBJ2-7 | TRBV7-9 | CASSLSGLGNEYF | TGTGCCAGCAGCTTAAGTGGACTGGGCAACGAGTACTTC
. | . | TRBJ1-6 | TRBV2 | CASSSWGDGPLHF | TGTGCCAGCAGCTCATGGGGAGACGGACCCCTCCACTTT
. | . | TRBJ2-6 | TRBV5-6 | CASSMGTNSGANVLTF | TGTGCCAGCAGCATGGGCACAAACTCTGGGGCCAACGTCCTGACTTTC
. | TRBD2 | TRBJ2-5 | TRBV5-1 | CASSSGTSGAETQYF | TGCGCCAGCAGCAGCGGGACTAGCGGGGCGGAGACCCAGTACTTC
. | TRBD1 | TRBJ1-2 | TRBV7-3 | CASSANRGAGYTF | TGTGCCAGCAGCGCGAACAGGGGAGCGGGCTACACCTTC
. | . | TRBJ2-7 | TRBV3-1/TRBV3-2 | CASSQAVGASYEQYF | TGTGCCAGCAGCCAAGCTGTGGGGGCCTCCTACGAGCAGTACTTC
. | . | TRBJ2-3 | TRBV3-1/TRBV3-2 | CASMRGRRTDTQYF | TGTGCCAGCATGCGAGGCCGTCGCACAGATACGCAGTATTTT
. | . | TRBJ1-4 | TRBV27 | CASRTAGDEKLFF | TGTGCCAGCCGAACAGCGGGGGATGAAAAACTGTTTTTT
. | TRBD2 | TRBJ2-1 | TRBV6-5 | CASNLAGGRYEQFF | TGTGCCAGCAACCTAGCGGGGGGGCGGTATGAGCAGTTCTTC
. | TRBD1 | TRBJ1-6 | TRBV13 | CASSFGQGARLRSPLHF | TGTGCCAGCAGCTTCGGACAGGGGGCGCGATTGAGGTCACCCCTCCACTTT
few | TRBD1 | TRBJ2-1 | TRBV25-1 | CASNTQGLSGEQFF | TGTGCCAGCAATACACAGGGGTTAAGTGGGGAGCAGTTCTTC
few | . | TRBJ1-5 | TRBV12-1 | CASSPFRPGGSQPQHF | TGTGCCAGCAGCCCGTTCCGACCGGGGGGTAGTCAGCCCCAGCATTTT
. | . | TRBJ1-1 | TRBV7-9 | CASSPGGTEAFF | TGTGCCAGCAGCCCGGGGGGCACTGAAGCTTTCTTT
. | . | TRBJ1-4 | TRBV25-1 | CASSTGLTNEKLFF | TGTGCCAGCAGTACAGGGTTAACTAATGAAAAACTGTTTTTT
. | TRBD1 | TRBJ2-1 | TRBV2 | CASSEGTGYYNEQFF | TGTGCCAGCAGTGAAGGGACAGGCTACTACAATGAGCAGTTCTTC
. | . | TRBJ1-1 | TRBV5-1 | CASSLTGLTEAFF | TGCGCCAGCAGCTTGACAGGGTTGACTGAAGCTTTCTTT
. | TRBD1 | TRBJ2-7 | TRBV20-1 | CSAIDRGTYEQYF | TGCAGTGCTATTGACAGGGGAACCTACGAGCAGTACTTC
many | TRBD2 | TRBJ2-7 | TRBV15 | CATSNRLAGGPWQYF | TGTGCCACCAGCAACCGACTAGCGGGAGGGCCGTGGCAGTACTTC
. | . | TRBJ2-1 | TRBV9 | CASSVGTGHQFF | TGTGCCAGCAGCGTAGGTACTGGACATCAGTTCTTC
. | . | TRBJ1-2 | TRBV7-8 | CASSSGRAYGYTF | TGTGCCAGCAGCTCAGGCAGGGCCTATGGCTACACCTTC
. | . | TRBJ2-3 | TRBV5-6 | CASSLVSGATTDTQYF | TGTGCCAGCAGCTTGGTCTCAGGGGCGACCACAGATACGCAGTATTTT
. | TRBD2 | TRBJ2-5 | TRBV11-3 | CASSFPSGGWTETQYF | TGTGCCAGCAGCTTTCCTAGCGGGGGATGGACGGAGACCCAGTACTTC
few | . | TRBJ2-5 | TRBV6-1 | CASSEVDFGVRGRETQYF | TGTGCCAGCAGTGAAGTTGATTTTGGAGTCAGGGGCCGAGAGACCCAGTACTTC
. | TRBD1 | TRBJ1-5 | TRBV6-5 | CASSYSTGYDQPQHF | TGTGCCAGCAGTTACTCGACAGGGTACGATCAGCCCCAGCATTTT
. | . | TRBJ1-5 | TRBV25-1 | CASSEFEGWNQPQHF | TGTGCCAGCAGTGAATTTGAGGGATGGAATCAGCCCCAGCATTTT